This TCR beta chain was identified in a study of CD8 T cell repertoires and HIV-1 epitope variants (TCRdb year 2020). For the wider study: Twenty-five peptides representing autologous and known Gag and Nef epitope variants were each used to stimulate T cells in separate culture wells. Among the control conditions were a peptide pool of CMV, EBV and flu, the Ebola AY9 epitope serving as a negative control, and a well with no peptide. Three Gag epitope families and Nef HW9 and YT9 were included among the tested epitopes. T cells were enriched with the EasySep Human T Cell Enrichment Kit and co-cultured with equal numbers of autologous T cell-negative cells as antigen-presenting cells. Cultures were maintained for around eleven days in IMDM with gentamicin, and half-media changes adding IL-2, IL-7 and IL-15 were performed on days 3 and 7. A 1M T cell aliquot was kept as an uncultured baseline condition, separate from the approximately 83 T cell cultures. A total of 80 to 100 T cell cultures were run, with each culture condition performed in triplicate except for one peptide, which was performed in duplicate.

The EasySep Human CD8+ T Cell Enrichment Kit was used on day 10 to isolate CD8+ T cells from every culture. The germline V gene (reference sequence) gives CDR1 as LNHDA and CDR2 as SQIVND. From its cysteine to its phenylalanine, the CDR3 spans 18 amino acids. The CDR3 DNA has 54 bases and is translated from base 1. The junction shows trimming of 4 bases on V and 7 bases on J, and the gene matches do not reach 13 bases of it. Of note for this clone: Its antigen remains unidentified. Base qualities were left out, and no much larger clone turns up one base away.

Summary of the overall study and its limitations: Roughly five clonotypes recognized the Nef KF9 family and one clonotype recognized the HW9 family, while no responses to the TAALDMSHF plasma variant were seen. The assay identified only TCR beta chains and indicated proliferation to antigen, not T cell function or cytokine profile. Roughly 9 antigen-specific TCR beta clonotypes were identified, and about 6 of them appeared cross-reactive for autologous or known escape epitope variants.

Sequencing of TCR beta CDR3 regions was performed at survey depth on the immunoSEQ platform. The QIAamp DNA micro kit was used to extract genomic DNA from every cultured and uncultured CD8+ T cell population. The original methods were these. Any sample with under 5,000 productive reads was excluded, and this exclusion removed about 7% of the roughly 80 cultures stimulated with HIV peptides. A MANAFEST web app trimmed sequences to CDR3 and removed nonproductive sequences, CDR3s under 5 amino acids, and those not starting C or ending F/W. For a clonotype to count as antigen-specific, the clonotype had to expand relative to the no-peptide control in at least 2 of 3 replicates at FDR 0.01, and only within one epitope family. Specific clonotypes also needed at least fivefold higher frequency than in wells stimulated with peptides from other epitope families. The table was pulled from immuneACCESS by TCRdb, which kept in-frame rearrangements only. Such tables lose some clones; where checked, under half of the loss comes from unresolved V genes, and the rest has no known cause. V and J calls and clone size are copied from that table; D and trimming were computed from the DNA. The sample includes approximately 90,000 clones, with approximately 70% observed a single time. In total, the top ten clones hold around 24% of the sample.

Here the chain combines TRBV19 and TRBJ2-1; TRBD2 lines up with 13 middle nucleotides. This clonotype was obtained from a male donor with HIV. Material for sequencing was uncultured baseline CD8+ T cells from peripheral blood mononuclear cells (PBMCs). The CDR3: CASSTTATTSGRRNEQFF. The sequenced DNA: TGTGCCAGTAGTACCACGGCCACGACTAGCGGGAGGCGGAATGAGCAGTTCTTC.